This T cell receptor (beta chain) appears in the sequencing data of a study of cytomegalovirus exposure and HLA in healthy donors. Germline V lookup: CDR1 MNHNS, CDR2 SASEGT. Trimming took off 10 bases at V and 4 bases at J, with 17 bases between the two ends. This CDR3 has 14 residues. Vbeta (60) and Jbeta (13) primers were used in the PCR. Some clones are missing from TCRdb's copy, which holds only in-frame ones; the method was immunoSEQ multiplex PCR. The sample holds about 200,000 clones; about 80% are singletons and the top ten take approximately 2%. The clonotype comes from a man under 40 in good health and CMV-seronegative. The V gene is TRBV6-1, the J gene TRBJ1-5; D is ambiguous. Sequenced sample: PBMCs. CDR3 amino acids: CAIYGWEKNQPQHF. CDR3 sequence (DNA): TGTGCCATCTACGGTTGGGAGAAAAATCAGCCCCAGCATTTT.